This TCR beta chain appears in the sequencing data of a study of T cells in Graves' hyperthyroidism and ophthalmopathy. General study points: Within blood appeared most thyroid clonotypes that had expanded above 0.001. The authors' 13 V-J model separated ophthalmopathy from stable hyperthyroidism.

Germline V lookup: CDR1 LNHDA, CDR2 SQIVND (reference sequence). V trimming: 6 bases; J trimming: 7 bases; junction bases outside the gene matches: 11. This CDR3 region has 15 residues. For this clonotype: Its matching antigen is unknown.

Amplification of TCR beta CDR3 regions was performed using RNA transcripts as template. The study used the HTBI primer set for a first-round RT-PCR of the TCR CDR3. TCRdb reprocessed the multiplex PCR reads via MiXCR and lists one record per CDR3 protein. This sample has more than 500,000 distinct CDR3 sequences, with around 46% found just once. This rearrangement joins TRBV19 to TRBJ1-5; 8 nucleotides match TRBD1. The sequencing sample was made of peripheral blood or thyroid tissue (not recorded which). This clonotype was sampled from an adult woman with Graves' disease, either hyperthyroidism or ophthalmopathy (not recorded which). The CDR3 DNA reads as TGTGCCAGTAGACCCCTGGACAGGGTTGAGCAGCCCCAGCATTTT. Translating it yields CASRPLDRVEQPQHF.